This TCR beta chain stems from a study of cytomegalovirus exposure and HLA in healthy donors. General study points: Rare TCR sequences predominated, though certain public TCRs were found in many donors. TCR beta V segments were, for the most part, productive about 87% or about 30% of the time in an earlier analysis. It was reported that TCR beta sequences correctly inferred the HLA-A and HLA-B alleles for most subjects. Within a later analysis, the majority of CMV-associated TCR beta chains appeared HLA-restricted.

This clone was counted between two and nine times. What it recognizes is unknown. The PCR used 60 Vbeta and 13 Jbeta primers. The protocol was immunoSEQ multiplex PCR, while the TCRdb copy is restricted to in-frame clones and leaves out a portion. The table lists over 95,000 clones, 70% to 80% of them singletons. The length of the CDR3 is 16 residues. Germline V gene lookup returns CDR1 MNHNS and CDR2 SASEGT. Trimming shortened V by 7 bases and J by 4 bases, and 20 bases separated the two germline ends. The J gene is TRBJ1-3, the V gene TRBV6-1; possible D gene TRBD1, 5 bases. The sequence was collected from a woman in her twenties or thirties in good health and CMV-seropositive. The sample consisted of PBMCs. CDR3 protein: CASTENWDLRGNTIYF. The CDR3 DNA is TGTGCCAGCACTGAGAATTGGGACTTAAGAGGAAACACCATATATTTT.